The entry below gives a single TCR beta chain sequence along with its context. The data were obtained in a study of T cells in tuberculosis. Looking at the study overall: T cells were selected with CD1B tetramers loaded with glucose monomycolate.

The CDR3 covers 13 residues. V lost 3 bases and J lost 1, with 6 bases in between. Germline CDR1 is SGHTA and CDR2 is FQGNSA. Chain pairing is unknown; alpha and beta were sequenced separately. Measured with immunoSEQ multiplex PCR; TCRdb has only the in-frame clones, and not every one. The sample consists of about 58,000 clones, approximately 85% of them appearing once. Thawed, overnight-rested PBMC were stained with GMM-loaded CD1B tetramer, viability dye and anti-CD3, then sorted. The lipid loaded on the CD1B tetramers was C32 glucose monomycolate from Rhodococcus equi. Approximately 91,000 tetramer-negative cells were sorted from each donor.

Sequencing was performed on CD1b-GMM tetramer-negative cells sorted from PBMCs. The clonotype was recovered from an adult woman with latent tuberculosis. The gene calls are TRBV7-2 and TRBJ1-1, with D unresolved. CDR3 nucleotides: TGTGCCAGCAGCTTTAGAGAGAACACTGAAGCTTTCTTT. It encodes CASSFRENTEAFF. The full variable domain, its missing parts supplied by reference TRBV7-2 and TRBJ1-1, is GAGVSQSPSNKVTEKGKDVELRCDPISGHTALYWYRQSLGQGLEFLIYFQGNSAPDKSGLPSDRFSAERTGGSVSTLTIQRTQQEDSAVYLCASSFRENTEAFFGQGTRLTVV.